Included here is one T cell receptor (beta chain) sequence, with context. The data are from a study of neoadjuvant nivolumab and ipilimumab in lung cancer. Sequencing used immunoSEQ multiplex PCR; TCRdb keeps in-frame clones, though not all of them. Of several thousand clones listed, about four fifths are singletons. Germline V gene data show CDR1 as SQVTM and CDR2 as ANQGSEA. There are 11 residues in the CDR3. Trimming took 8 bases from V and 6 from J, leaving 14 bases between them. V usage is TRBV29-1 and J usage is TRBJ2-7, with D perhaps TRBD1 or TRBD2 (6 bases each). The source of this sequence is an adult with non-small cell lung cancer. Some clones in this sample may be carry-over from other donors' samples. The sample here was normal lung tissue adjacent to the tumor, taken after neoadjuvant nivolumab, alone or with ipilimumab, at or shortly before surgery. For the CDR3, the DNA is TGCAGCTCAATGAGGGGGGCCGAGCAGTACTTC. Its protein is CSSMRGAEQYF.